Listed below are T cell receptor beta chains from one sample, sequenced in a study of T cell repertoires in cytomegalovirus infection. What these receptors recognize is not known. Each CDR3 protein gets one entry after TCRdb re-called the reads with MiXCR. The profile covers 640,000 or so distinct CDR3 sequences, with 30% to 35% appearing a single time and roughly 18% taken by the ten largest. The specimen was cultured PBMCs, collected from culture after CMV antigen stimulation. The receptors originated from a human donor in good health (CMV status not recorded). Some clones in this sample may be carry-over from other donors' samples. CDR3s include the opening cysteine and the closing phenylalanine or tryptophan. The D gene is left open where the match is weak. Clone size, where shown, is once, few, many, or a class for clones that have expanded.

CDR3 DNA: TGTGCCAGCAGTTTGGCCACCTGGGACGAGCAGTACTTC; CDR3 protein: CASSLATWDEQYF; V gene: TRBV12-3/TRBV12-4; J gene: TRBJ2-7; D gene: .; CDR3 length: 13; clone size: .
CDR3 DNA: TGTGCCAGCAGCTTAGGGTTGCTTCGGGGGCGATTCCCAACTAATGAAAAACTGTTTTTT; CDR3 protein: CASSLGLLRGRFPTNEKLFF; V gene: TRBV7-8; J gene: TRBJ1-4; D gene: .; CDR3 length: 20; clone size: few
CDR3 DNA: TGTGCCACCAGCAGAGATGTTTCGACAGCCAGTAACAATGAGCAGTTCTTC; CDR3 protein: CATSRDVSTASNNEQFF; V gene: TRBV15; J gene: TRBJ2-1; D gene: .; CDR3 length: 17; clone size: once
CDR3 DNA: TGTGCCAGCATTCTGGTGGGAGGGATAGGAACGGGAGCTTTCTTT; CDR3 protein: CASILVGGIGTGAFF; V gene: TRBV6-1; J gene: TRBJ1-1; D gene: .; CDR3 length: 15; clone size: many
CDR3 DNA: TGTGCCAGCAGACCCTGGGGGCGTAGCTCCTACAATGAGCAGTTCTTC; CDR3 protein: CASRPWGRSSYNEQFF; V gene: TRBV6-2/TRBV6-3; J gene: TRBJ2-1; D gene: .; CDR3 length: 16; clone size: .
CDR3 DNA: TGTGCCAGCAGCCGCCGGGCAGGGCGCGAGCAGTACTTC; CDR3 protein: CASSRRAGREQYF; V gene: TRBV27; J gene: TRBJ2-7; D gene: .; CDR3 length: 13; clone size: .
CDR3 DNA: TGTGCCAGCAGCCCCTCGACAGGCCCTGGAAACACCATATATTTT; CDR3 protein: CASSPSTGPGNTIYF; V gene: TRBV7-8; J gene: TRBJ1-3; D gene: .; CDR3 length: 15; clone size: few
CDR3 DNA: TGTGCCAGCAGTTACTTGGTGGACAGGAGGTCCTACGAGCAGTACTTC; CDR3 protein: CASSYLVDRRSYEQYF; V gene: TRBV6-2/TRBV6-3; J gene: TRBJ2-7; D gene: TRBD1; CDR3 length: 16; clone size: .
CDR3 DNA: TGTGCCAGCAGCCCGTTAGGGACGGGAGCTAACTATGGCTACACCTTC; CDR3 protein: CASSPLGTGANYGYTF; V gene: TRBV5-4; J gene: TRBJ1-2; D gene: .; CDR3 length: 16; clone size: few
CDR3 DNA: TGTGCCAGCTCCAACTCGGGAGTAGTGGCCGGGGAGCTGTTTTTT; CDR3 protein: CASSNSGVVAGELFF; V gene: TRBV18; J gene: TRBJ2-2; D gene: .; CDR3 length: 15; clone size: few
CDR3 DNA: TGTGCCAGCAGCTTAGACGTTGCGGGAGCGGGAAGCACAGATACGCAGTATTTT; CDR3 protein: CASSLDVAGAGSTDTQYF; V gene: TRBV7-2; J gene: TRBJ2-3; D gene: TRBD2; CDR3 length: 18; clone size: many
CDR3 DNA: TGCAGCGTCCCTAGCGGGGGGGCCCGCAATGAGCAGTTCTTC; CDR3 protein: CSVPSGGARNEQFF; V gene: TRBV29-1; J gene: TRBJ2-1; D gene: TRBD2; CDR3 length: 14; clone size: .
CDR3 DNA: TGCAGTGCCCAACTAGCGGGAGTAATGGAGACCCAGTACTTC; CDR3 protein: CSAQLAGVMETQYF; V gene: TRBV20-1; J gene: TRBJ2-5; D gene: TRBD2; CDR3 length: 14; clone size: few
CDR3 DNA: TGTGCCAGCAGTGAAACACTGCTATATAGCAATCAGCCCCAGCATTTT; CDR3 protein: CASSETLLYSNQPQHF; V gene: TRBV2; J gene: TRBJ1-5; D gene: .; CDR3 length: 16; clone size: .
CDR3 DNA: TGTGCCAGCAGTTCGGCAGGGTGGTCCTATGGCTACACCTTC; CDR3 protein: CASSSAGWSYGYTF; V gene: TRBV12-3/TRBV12-4; J gene: TRBJ1-2; D gene: .; CDR3 length: 14; clone size: few
CDR3 DNA: TGCAGTGCTAGTCCTAGGACAGGGTATACCTATGGCTACACCTTC; CDR3 protein: CSASPRTGYTYGYTF; V gene: TRBV20-1; J gene: TRBJ1-2; D gene: TRBD1; CDR3 length: 15; clone size: few
CDR3 DNA: TGTGCCAGCAGAGGTGATTGGGACAGGGGCTACGAGCAGTACTTC; CDR3 protein: CASRGDWDRGYEQYF; V gene: TRBV7-9; J gene: TRBJ2-7; D gene: TRBD1; CDR3 length: 15; clone size: .
CDR3 DNA: TGTGCCAGCAGCTTAGGGCCCCTAGCGGGGCGGTTCTTC; CDR3 protein: CASSLGPLAGRFF; V gene: TRBV7-2; J gene: TRBJ2-1; D gene: TRBD2; CDR3 length: 13; clone size: few
CDR3 DNA: TGTGCCAGCAGAACTACAGGAGCTACAGATACGCAGTATTTT; CDR3 protein: CASRTTGATDTQYF; V gene: TRBV7-2; J gene: TRBJ2-3; D gene: .; CDR3 length: 14; clone size: few
CDR3 DNA: TGCAGTGCTAGAGACAGGGTTGATCGCAATCAGCCCCAGCATTTT; CDR3 protein: CSARDRVDRNQPQHF; V gene: TRBV20-1; J gene: TRBJ1-5; D gene: .; CDR3 length: 15; clone size: .
CDR3 DNA: TGTGCCAGCAGCTTGGAGGTCGGGCGCGGGGAGACCCAGTACTTC; CDR3 protein: CASSLEVGRGETQYF; V gene: TRBV5-4; J gene: TRBJ2-5; D gene: .; CDR3 length: 15; clone size: few
CDR3 DNA: TGTGCCACCAGTGATCCAGCGGGGGGAAGCACAGATACGCAGTATTTT; CDR3 protein: CATSDPAGGSTDTQYF; V gene: TRBV24-1; J gene: TRBJ2-3; D gene: TRBD2; CDR3 length: 16; clone size: few
CDR3 DNA: TGTGCCAGCAGCCAAGAGGTTGGAGCGGCTCAAGAGACCCAGTACTTC; CDR3 protein: CASSQEVGAAQETQYF; V gene: TRBV14; J gene: TRBJ2-5; D gene: .; CDR3 length: 16; clone size: .
CDR3 DNA: TGTGCCAGCAGTTACGAATGGCGCACCTACAATGAGCAGTTCTTC; CDR3 protein: CASSYEWRTYNEQFF; V gene: TRBV6-5; J gene: TRBJ2-1; D gene: .; CDR3 length: 15; clone size: .
CDR3 DNA: TGCAGTGCTAGTGGACTGGCCCCCTACGCGAATGAGCAGTTCTTC; CDR3 protein: CSASGLAPYANEQFF; V gene: TRBV20-1; J gene: TRBJ2-1; D gene: .; CDR3 length: 15; clone size: .
CDR3 DNA: TGTGCCAGCAGCGCGCGACTAGCGGGACCCACCGGGGAGCTGTTTTTT; CDR3 protein: CASSARLAGPTGELFF; V gene: TRBV7-2; J gene: TRBJ2-2; D gene: TRBD2; CDR3 length: 16; clone size: .
CDR3 DNA: TGCAGTGCTCCAATGCGGTACAATGAGCAGTTCTTC; CDR3 protein: CSAPMRYNEQFF; V gene: TRBV20-1; J gene: TRBJ2-1; D gene: .; CDR3 length: 12; clone size: few
CDR3 DNA: TGTGCCAGCAGCCCTCCGGCTGGGGCGGAGCCCGACTCCTACAATGAGCAGTTCTTC; CDR3 protein: CASSPPAGAEPDSYNEQFF; V gene: TRBV7-2; J gene: TRBJ2-1; D gene: .; CDR3 length: 19; clone size: many
CDR3 DNA: TGCGCCAGCAGCCTTAACACAGGATCGGGACAGCCCCAGCATTTT; CDR3 protein: CASSLNTGSGQPQHF; V gene: TRBV4-3; J gene: TRBJ1-5; D gene: .; CDR3 length: 15; clone size: few
CDR3 DNA: TGTGCCAGCAGCCCCCCGCGATACACAAAATACGAGCAGTACTTC; CDR3 protein: CASSPPRYTKYEQYF; V gene: TRBV12-3/TRBV12-4; J gene: TRBJ2-7; D gene: .; CDR3 length: 15; clone size: few
CDR3 DNA: TGTGCCAGCAGTGCCACCGACTCGGCAACTAATGAAAAACTGTTTTTT; CDR3 protein: CASSATDSATNEKLFF; V gene: TRBV2; J gene: TRBJ1-4; D gene: .; CDR3 length: 16; clone size: few
CDR3 DNA: TGCGCCAGCAGCCCCGCCCGGGGGCTGAGCACTGAAGCTTTCTTT; CDR3 protein: CASSPARGLSTEAFF; V gene: TRBV4-1; J gene: TRBJ1-1; D gene: .; CDR3 length: 15; clone size: .
CDR3 DNA: TGTGCCAGCAGCCCGGTGACTCGGACCCAGTACTTC; CDR3 protein: CASSPVTRTQYF; V gene: TRBV7-2; J gene: TRBJ2-5; D gene: .; CDR3 length: 12; clone size: many
CDR3 DNA: TGTGCCAGCAGTAGGGACGTAAGCTCCTACAATGAGCAGTTCTTC; CDR3 protein: CASSRDVSSYNEQFF; V gene: TRBV7-2; J gene: TRBJ2-1; D gene: .; CDR3 length: 15; clone size: .
CDR3 DNA: TGCGCCAGCAGCCAAGAGATTAGCGAGGGCACAGATACGCAGTATTTT; CDR3 protein: CASSQEISEGTDTQYF; V gene: TRBV4-1; J gene: TRBJ2-3; D gene: .; CDR3 length: 16; clone size: .
CDR3 DNA: TGCAGCGTGGCCGGGGCAGGCTCCTACGAGCAGTACTTC; CDR3 protein: CSVAGAGSYEQYF; V gene: TRBV29-1; J gene: TRBJ2-7; D gene: .; CDR3 length: 13; clone size: .
CDR3 DNA: TGTGCCAGCATCCTAGCGGGAGTTCAGTTCTTC; CDR3 protein: CASILAGVQFF; V gene: TRBV28; J gene: TRBJ2-1; D gene: TRBD2; CDR3 length: 11; clone size: .
CDR3 DNA: TGTGCCAGCAGCTCCTCCGGGACAGGGTCCTACGAGCAGTACTTC; CDR3 protein: CASSSSGTGSYEQYF; V gene: TRBV7-2; J gene: TRBJ2-7; D gene: TRBD1; CDR3 length: 15; clone size: many